The present TCR beta chain was sequenced within a study of cytotoxic CD8 clonotypes in ibrutinib-treated CLL. Findings of the study overall: Sustained-remission and progressing patients' sampling times differed.

Regarding this clone: Its cognate antigen is unknown.

V dropped 6 bases and J dropped 1; count of bases not matched to a gene: 6. The germline V gene encodes CDR1 MNHEY and CDR2 SVGAGI. The CDR3 totals 15 residues. This table comes from immunoSEQ multiplex PCR, and its TCRdb copy is limited to in-frame clones, with some not included. Among more than 200,000 clones listed, 70% were seen once. Material: PBMCs, obtained after 24 months of ibrutinib treatment. The TCR was taken from a human donor with chronic lymphocytic leukemia. This chain links TRBV6-5 with TRBJ1-5; 7 bases match TRBD1. The CDR3 DNA is TGTGCCAGCAGCACACAGGGGCACAGCAATCAGCCCCAGCATTTT. Its translation: CASSTQGHSNQPQHF.